What follows is one T cell receptor beta chain and its context. Its antigen is unknown. No qualities accompany the bases; no much larger clone lies one base away. Reading the germline V gene gives CDR1 MGHRA and CDR2 YSYEKL. From the cysteine up to the phenylalanine, the CDR3 has a length of 13 residues. Of all the DNA, just the CDR3 is kept, 39 bases in frame from base 1. Cut back by 3 bases and 1 base, the V and J ends lie 7 bases apart. Using the deep immunoSEQ assay, multiplex PCR amplified TCR CDR3 regions from genomic DNA. Extracted genomic DNA from each cell subset was spread evenly across all wells of several immunoSEQ 96-well plates, with each plate serving as a replicate. For sorted subsets, around 200 ng genomic DNA, equal to tens of thousands of T cell genomes, was loaded into each replicate PCR. Purified libraries were quantified with a Qubit 3.0 fluorometer, sized on a Bioanalyzer 2100, and re-quantified with the KAPA Library Quantification kit. Every immunoSEQ 96-well plate was sequenced on a separate single-read 150-cycle Illumina NextSeq 550 flow cell. On the authors' methods: Because only junctional sequences without quality scores were contained in the immunoSEQ output, filtering matching that applied to full-length reads could not be performed. Sequences were annotated with PyIR, a Python wrapper for IgBLAST v1.9, using IMGT germline references to assign V/J genes and CDR3. Reads with weak V/J assignments (E-value above 1e-6), missing CDR3, stop codons, out-of-frame junctions, or ambiguous translated residues were removed. V3J clonotypes were defined as sequences sharing the same inferred V gene, J gene, and CDR3 amino acid sequence. The percentage overlap between two repertoires was calculated by dividing the number of shared unique clonotypes by the size of the smaller repertoire. Three approaches were used to assess repertoire richness: RTK rarefaction, the Chao1 estimator, and Recon v2.1 estimates of unobserved clonotypes. Generation probabilities for all TCRbeta clonotypes obtained by the gDNA method from a handful of donors were computed using OLGA. The source is immuneACCESS, and TCRdb retained only in-frame sequences with V and J called. Part of the clones is not carried over; for the studies checked, unresolved V genes explain less than half of this, and the remainder is unexplained. V, J and clone size reflect that table, while D and trimming were determined from the DNA. This sample holds hundreds of thousands of clones; just over 90% were observed only once. The top ten constitute 24% of the sample.

CD8 naive samples consisted of CD45RO-negative cells that were positively selected for CCR7, yielding a CD45RA+CCR7+ population without TemRA cells. The donors were healthy, HIV-negative adults with no recently reported acute infections or vaccinations. Every donor was a Caucasian adult residing in Nashville, Tennessee, USA. After blood collection by leukapheresis, PBMCs were isolated using Ficoll-Histopaque density gradient centrifugation and then cryopreserved in the vapor phase of liquid nitrogen. Analytical flow cytometry was used to check the purity and quantity of each magnetically sorted T cell population. Genomic DNA was isolated from every sorted fraction and measured by UV absorbance on a Nanodrop 2000c. These data come from a study of shared clonotypes between healthy human individuals (TCRdb year 2020). Study-level background: Three men and two women, aged 18 to 49 years, made up the cohort. For each donor, three plates each were used for CD4 naive and CD4 memory, two plates were used for CD8 naive, and one plate was used for CD8 memory. Leukapheresis yielded between about 0.94 and 9.5 billion PBMCs per donor. To estimate repertoire size and how much clonotype sharing occurs between individuals, the study deeply sequenced the blood TCR repertoires of 5 or 6 healthy adults. To increase sequencing depth and limit assay-specific biases, different laboratories used diverse techniques to prepare libraries and sequence TCR repertoires. Here is what the overall study found, with its caveats: Sampling was limited to blood, and TCR repertoires in tissue likely differ from TCR repertoires in blood. Because the study included a small number of donors, the genetic and exposure-history diversity represented was limited. Naive subsets generally had larger estimated clonotype richness than memory subsets. Pairwise subsampling indicated that sequencing depth was expected to affect the degree of clonotype sharing among donors. Sharing across several donors was observed for approximately 5% of naive CD4, about 3.2% of naive CD8, over 2% of memory CD4, and around 0.4% of memory CD8 clonotypes. Incomplete sequencing was indicated by rarefaction of sorted-subset datasets, despite the large sequencing depth. Compared with non-shared clonotypes, the clonotypes found in all four sorted-subset donors had higher generation probabilities.

The receptor was derived from a man aged 25-40 years in good health. This receptor chain uses TRBV4-1 and TRBJ2-7; the D gene cannot be resolved reliably. Sequenced: naive CD8+ T cells sorted from blood. The cell subset or site label on this specimen signifies: CD45RA+CCR7+. The encoded CDR3 is CASSHLASYEQYF. The DNA sequence reads TGCGCCAGCAGCCACCTGGCGTCCTACGAGCAGTACTTC.